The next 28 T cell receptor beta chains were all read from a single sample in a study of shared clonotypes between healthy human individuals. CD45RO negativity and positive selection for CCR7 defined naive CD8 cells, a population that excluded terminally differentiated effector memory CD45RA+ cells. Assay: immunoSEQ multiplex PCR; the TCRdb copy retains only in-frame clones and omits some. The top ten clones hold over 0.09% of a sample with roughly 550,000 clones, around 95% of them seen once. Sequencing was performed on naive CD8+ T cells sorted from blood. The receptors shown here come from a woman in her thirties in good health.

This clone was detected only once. CDR3: CASSYYATGGGQPQHF. CDR3 nucleotides: TGTGCCAGCAGTTACTACGCTACAGGGGGCGGTCAGCCCCAGCATTTT. The chain recombines TRBV6-6 with TRBJ1-5, with 9 nucleotides matching TRBD1. V dropped 1 base and J dropped 6; count of bases not matched to a gene: 7. CDR1 is MNHNY and CDR2 is SVGAGI in the germline V gene (reference sequence). The CDR3 contains 16 residues.

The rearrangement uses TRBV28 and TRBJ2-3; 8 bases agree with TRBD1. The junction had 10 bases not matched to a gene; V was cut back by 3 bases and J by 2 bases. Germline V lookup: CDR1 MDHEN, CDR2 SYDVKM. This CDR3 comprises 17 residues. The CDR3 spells CASSFGFRGRDTDTQYF. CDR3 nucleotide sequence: TGTGCCAGCAGTTTCGGGTTCAGGGGGCGCGACACAGATACGCAGTATTTT.

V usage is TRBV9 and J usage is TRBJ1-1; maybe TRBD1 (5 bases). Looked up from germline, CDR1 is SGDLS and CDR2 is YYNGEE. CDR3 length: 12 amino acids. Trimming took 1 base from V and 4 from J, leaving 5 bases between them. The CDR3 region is CASSVQGTEAFF. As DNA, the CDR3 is TGTGCCAGCAGCGTACAGGGCACTGAAGCTTTCTTT.

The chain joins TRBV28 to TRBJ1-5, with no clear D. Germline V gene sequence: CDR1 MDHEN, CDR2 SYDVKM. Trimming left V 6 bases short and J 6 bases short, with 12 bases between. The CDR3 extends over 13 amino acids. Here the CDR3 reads CASRVSIGQPQHF. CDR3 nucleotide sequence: TGTGCCAGCAGAGTCAGTATAGGTCAGCCCCAGCATTTT.

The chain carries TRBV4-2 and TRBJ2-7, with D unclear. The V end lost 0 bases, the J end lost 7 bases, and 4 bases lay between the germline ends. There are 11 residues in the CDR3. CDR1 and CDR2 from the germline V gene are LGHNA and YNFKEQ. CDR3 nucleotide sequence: TGTGCCAGCAGCCAAGAGAAGGAGCAGTACTTC. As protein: CASSQEKEQYF.

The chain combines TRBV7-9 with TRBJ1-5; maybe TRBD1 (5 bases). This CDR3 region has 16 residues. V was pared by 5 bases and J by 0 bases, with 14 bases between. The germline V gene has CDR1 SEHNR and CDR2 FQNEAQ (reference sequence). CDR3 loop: CASSTGQTDSNQPQHF. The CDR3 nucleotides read TGTGCCAGCAGCACCGGGCAGACAGATAGCAATCAGCCCCAGCATTTT.

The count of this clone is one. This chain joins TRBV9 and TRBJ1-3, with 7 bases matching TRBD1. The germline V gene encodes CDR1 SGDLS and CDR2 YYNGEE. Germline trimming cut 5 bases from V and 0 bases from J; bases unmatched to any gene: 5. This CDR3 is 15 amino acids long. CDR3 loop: CASSAGGNSGNTIYF. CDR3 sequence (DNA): TGTGCCAGCAGTGCAGGGGGAAACTCTGGAAACACCATATATTTT.

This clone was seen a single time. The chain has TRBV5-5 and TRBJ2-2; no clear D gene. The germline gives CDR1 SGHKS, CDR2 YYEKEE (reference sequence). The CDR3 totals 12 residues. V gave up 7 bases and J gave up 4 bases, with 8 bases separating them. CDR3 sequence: CASPGRTGELFF. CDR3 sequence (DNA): TGTGCCAGCCCGGGTCGCACCGGGGAGCTGTTTTTT.

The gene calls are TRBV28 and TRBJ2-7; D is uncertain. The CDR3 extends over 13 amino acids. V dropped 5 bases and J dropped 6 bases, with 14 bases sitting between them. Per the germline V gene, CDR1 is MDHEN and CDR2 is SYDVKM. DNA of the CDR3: TGTGCCAGCAGTCCCACTACCTTCGCCGAGCAGTACTTC. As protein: CASSPTTFAEQYF.

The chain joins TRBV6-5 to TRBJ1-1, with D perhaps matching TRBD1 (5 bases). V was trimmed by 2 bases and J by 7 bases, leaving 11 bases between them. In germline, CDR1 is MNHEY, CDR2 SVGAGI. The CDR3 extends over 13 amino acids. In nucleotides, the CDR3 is TGTGCCAGCAGTTACGGGGGAGGCGATGAAGCTTTCTTT. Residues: CASSYGGGDEAFF.

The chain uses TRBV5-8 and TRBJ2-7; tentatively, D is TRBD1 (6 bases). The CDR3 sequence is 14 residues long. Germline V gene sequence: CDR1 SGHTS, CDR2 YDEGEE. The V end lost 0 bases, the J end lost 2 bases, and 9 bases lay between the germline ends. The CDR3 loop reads CASSLAGTTYEQYF. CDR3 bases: TGTGCCAGCAGCTTGGCTGGGACAACCTACGAGCAGTACTTC.

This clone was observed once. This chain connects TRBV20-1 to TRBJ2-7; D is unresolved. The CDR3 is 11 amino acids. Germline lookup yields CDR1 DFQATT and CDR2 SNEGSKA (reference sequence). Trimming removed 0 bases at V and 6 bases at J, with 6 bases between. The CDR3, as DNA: TGCAGTGCTAGAGATGCTAGCGAGCAGTACTTC. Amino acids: CSARDASEQYF.

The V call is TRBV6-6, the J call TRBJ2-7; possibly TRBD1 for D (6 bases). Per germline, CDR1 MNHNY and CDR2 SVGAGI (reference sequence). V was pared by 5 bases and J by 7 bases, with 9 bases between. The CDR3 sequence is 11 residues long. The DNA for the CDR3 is TGTGCCAGCAGTGACACAGGGGAGCAGTACTTC. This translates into CASSDTGEQYF.

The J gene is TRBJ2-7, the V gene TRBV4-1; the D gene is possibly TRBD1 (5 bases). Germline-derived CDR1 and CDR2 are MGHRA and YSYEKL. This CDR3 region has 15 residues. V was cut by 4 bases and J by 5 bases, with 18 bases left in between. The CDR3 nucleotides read TGCGCCAGCAGCCCTAAAGGGGCATCCCGGGACGAGCAGTACTTC. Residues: CASSPKGASRDEQYF.

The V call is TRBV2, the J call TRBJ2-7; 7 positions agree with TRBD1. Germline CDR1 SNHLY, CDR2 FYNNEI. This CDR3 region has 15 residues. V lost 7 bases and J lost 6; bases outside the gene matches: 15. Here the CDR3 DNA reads TGTGCCAGCACCCCACCAAACAGGGGCGCGACCGAGCAGTACTTC. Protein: CASTPPNRGATEQYF.

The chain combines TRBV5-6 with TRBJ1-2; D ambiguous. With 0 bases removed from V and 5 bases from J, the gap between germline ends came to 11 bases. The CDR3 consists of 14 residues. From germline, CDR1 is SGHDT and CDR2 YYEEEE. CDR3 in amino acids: CASSLESGIYGYTF. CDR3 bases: TGTGCCAGCAGCTTGGAGTCCGGGATTTATGGCTACACCTTC.

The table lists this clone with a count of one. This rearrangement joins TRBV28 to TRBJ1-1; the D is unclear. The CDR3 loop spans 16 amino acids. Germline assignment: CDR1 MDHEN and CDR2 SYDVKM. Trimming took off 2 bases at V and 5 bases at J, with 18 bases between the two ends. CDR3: CASSLPRRGVGTEAFF. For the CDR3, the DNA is TGTGCCAGCAGTTTACCCCGACGGGGTGTCGGAACTGAAGCTTTCTTT.

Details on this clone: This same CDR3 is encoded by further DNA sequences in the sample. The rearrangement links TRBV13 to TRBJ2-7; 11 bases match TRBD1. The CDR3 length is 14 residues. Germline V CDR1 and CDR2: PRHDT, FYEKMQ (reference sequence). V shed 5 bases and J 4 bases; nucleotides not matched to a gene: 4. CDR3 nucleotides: TGTGCCAGCAGCCCCGGGACAGGGGGGTACGAGCAGTACTTC. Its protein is CASSPGTGGYEQYF. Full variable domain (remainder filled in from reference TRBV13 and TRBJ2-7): AAGVIQSPRHLIKEKRETATLKCYPIPRHDTVYWYQQGPGQDPQFLISFYEKMQSDKGSIPDRFSAQQFSDYHSELNMSSLELGDSALYFCASSPGTGGYEQYFGPGTRLTVT.

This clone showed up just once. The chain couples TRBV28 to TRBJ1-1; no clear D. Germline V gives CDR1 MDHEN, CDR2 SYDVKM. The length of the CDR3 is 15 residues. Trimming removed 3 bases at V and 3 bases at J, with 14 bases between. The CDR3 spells CASSFSPDGYTEAFF. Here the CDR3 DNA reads TGTGCCAGCAGTTTCTCACCCGACGGTTACACTGAAGCTTTCTTT.

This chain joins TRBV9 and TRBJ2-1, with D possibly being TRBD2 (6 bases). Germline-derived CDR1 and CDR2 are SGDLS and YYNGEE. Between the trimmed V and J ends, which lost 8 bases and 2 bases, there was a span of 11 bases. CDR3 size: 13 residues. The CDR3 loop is CASSGATYNEQFF. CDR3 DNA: TGTGCCAGTTCGGGAGCTACCTACAATGAGCAGTTCTTC.

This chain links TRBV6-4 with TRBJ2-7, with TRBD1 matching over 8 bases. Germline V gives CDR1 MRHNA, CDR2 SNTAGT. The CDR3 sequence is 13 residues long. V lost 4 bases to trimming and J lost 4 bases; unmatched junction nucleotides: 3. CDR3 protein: CASSADRDYEQYF. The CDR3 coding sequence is TGTGCCAGCAGTGCGGACAGGGATTACGAGCAGTACTTC.

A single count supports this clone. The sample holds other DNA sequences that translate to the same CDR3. CDR3 DNA: TGCGCCAGCAGCTCCAACACCGGGGAGCTGTTTTTT. Amino acids: CASSSNTGELFF. This chain connects TRBV5-1 to TRBJ2-2; the D is unclear. Trimming removed 3 bases at V and 2 bases at J, with 2 bases between. From germline, CDR1 is SGHRS and CDR2 YFSETQ. This CDR3 region has 12 residues.

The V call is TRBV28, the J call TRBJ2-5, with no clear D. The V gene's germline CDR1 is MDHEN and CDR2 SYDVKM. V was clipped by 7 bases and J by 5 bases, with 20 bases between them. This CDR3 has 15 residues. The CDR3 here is CASKASYRQAETQYF. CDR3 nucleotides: TGTGCCAGCAAGGCCTCTTATCGGCAGGCGGAGACCCAGTACTTC.

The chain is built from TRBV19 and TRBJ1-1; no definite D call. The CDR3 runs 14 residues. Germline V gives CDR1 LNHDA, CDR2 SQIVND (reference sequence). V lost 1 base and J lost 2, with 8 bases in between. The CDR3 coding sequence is TGTGCCAGTAGTATAGTCGGAACCAACACTGAAGCTTTCTTT. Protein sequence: CASSIVGTNTEAFF.

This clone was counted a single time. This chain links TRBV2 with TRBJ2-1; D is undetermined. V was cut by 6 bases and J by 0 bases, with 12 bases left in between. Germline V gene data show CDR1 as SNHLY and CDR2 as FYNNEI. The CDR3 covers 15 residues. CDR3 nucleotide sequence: TGTGCCAGCAGAGTTGCCCTGAGCTCCTACAATGAGCAGTTCTTC. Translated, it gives CASRVALSSYNEQFF. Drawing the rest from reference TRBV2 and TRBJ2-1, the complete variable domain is EPEVTQTPSHQVTQMGQEVILRCVPISNHLYFYWYRQILGQKVEFLVSFYNNEISEKSEIFDDQFSVERPDGSNFTLKIRSTKLEDSAMYFCASRVALSSYNEQFFGPGTRLTVL.

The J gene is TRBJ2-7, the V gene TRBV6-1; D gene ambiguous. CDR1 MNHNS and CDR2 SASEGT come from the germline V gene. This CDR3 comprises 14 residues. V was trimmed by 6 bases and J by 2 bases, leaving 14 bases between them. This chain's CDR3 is CASSARLAPYEQYF. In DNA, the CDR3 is TGTGCCAGCAGCGCACGCCTGGCACCCTACGAGCAGTACTTC.

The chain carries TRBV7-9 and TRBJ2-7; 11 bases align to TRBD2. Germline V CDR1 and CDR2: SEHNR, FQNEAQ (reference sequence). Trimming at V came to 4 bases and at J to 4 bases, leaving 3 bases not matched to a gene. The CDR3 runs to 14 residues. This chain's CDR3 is CASSSSGRRYEQYF. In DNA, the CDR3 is TGTGCCAGCAGCTCTAGCGGGAGGAGATACGAGCAGTACTTC.

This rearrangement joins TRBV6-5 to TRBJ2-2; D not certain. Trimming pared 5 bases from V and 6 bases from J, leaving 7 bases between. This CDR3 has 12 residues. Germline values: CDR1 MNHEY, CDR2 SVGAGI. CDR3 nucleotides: TGTGCCAGCAGTCGAACCTCCGGGGAGCTGTTTTTT. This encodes CASSRTSGELFF.